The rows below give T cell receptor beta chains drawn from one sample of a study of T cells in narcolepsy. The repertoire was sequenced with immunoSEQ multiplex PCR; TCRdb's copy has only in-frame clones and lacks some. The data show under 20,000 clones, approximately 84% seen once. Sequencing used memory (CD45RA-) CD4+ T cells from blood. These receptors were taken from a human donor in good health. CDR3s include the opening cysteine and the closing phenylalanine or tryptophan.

CDR3 protein: CSVGGGGNTEAFF
CDR3 length: 13
J gene: TRBJ1-1
V gene: TRBV29-1

CDR3 protein: CASSLAAGGRTEAFF
CDR3 length: 15
J gene: TRBJ1-1
V gene: TRBV5-1

CDR3 protein: CASSFHGGGGETQYF
CDR3 length: 15
J gene: TRBJ2-5
V gene: TRBV7-9

CDR3 protein: CASSLASISGGTDTQYF
CDR3 length: 17
J gene: TRBJ2-3
V gene: TRBV7-8

CDR3 protein: CASSYSVMGASGYTF
CDR3 length: 15
J gene: TRBJ1-2
V gene: TRBV6-5

CDR3 protein: CASSKSIQANYGYTF
CDR3 length: 15
J gene: TRBJ1-2
V gene: TRBV11-2

CDR3 protein: CSVTTGPRNEQFF
CDR3 length: 13
J gene: TRBJ2-1
V gene: TRBV29-1

CDR3 protein: CASSLLGRGSYGYTF
CDR3 length: 15
J gene: TRBJ1-2
V gene: TRBV5-1

CDR3 protein: CASSSSTSGGSNTGELFF
CDR3 length: 18
J gene: TRBJ2-2
V gene: TRBV5-1

CDR3 protein: CSVRDRGFDNEQFF
CDR3 length: 14
J gene: TRBJ2-1
V gene: TRBV29-1

CDR3 protein: CASGRVGDSPLHF
CDR3 length: 13
J gene: TRBJ1-6
V gene: TRBV9

CDR3 protein: CASSLDGRGVDEAFF
CDR3 length: 15
J gene: TRBJ1-1
V gene: TRBV7-8

CDR3 protein: CASSPGTSGRSTDTQYF
CDR3 length: 17
J gene: TRBJ2-3
V gene: TRBV2

CDR3 protein: CASSLGLAGETQYF
CDR3 length: 14
J gene: TRBJ2-5
V gene: TRBV7-7

CDR3 protein: CASRADTMNTEAFF
CDR3 length: 14
J gene: TRBJ1-1
V gene: TRBV5-1

CDR3 protein: CASTSSDSYEQYF
CDR3 length: 13
J gene: TRBJ2-7
V gene: TRBV6-1

CDR3 protein: CASSEIPGAGELFF
CDR3 length: 14
J gene: TRBJ2-2
V gene: TRBV6-1

CDR3 protein: CAWSRVGEQFF
CDR3 length: 11
J gene: TRBJ2-1
V gene: TRBV30

CDR3 protein: CASGPRQGVIQYF
CDR3 length: 13
J gene: TRBJ2-4
V gene: TRBV12-5

CDR3 protein: CASSPSRKNIQYF
CDR3 length: 13
J gene: TRBJ2-4
V gene: TRBV7-2

CDR3 protein: CASSIQGLYEKLFF
CDR3 length: 14
J gene: TRBJ1-4
V gene: TRBV2

CDR3 protein: CASSLFREVSYNEQFF
CDR3 length: 16
J gene: TRBJ2-1
V gene: TRBV5-5

CDR3 protein: CASSLGDSGHIQYF
CDR3 length: 14
J gene: TRBJ2-4
V gene: TRBV5-1

CDR3 protein: CASGIAGDSTDTQYF
CDR3 length: 15
J gene: TRBJ2-3
V gene: TRBV13

CDR3 protein: CASSIGTDYGYTF
CDR3 length: 13
J gene: TRBJ1-2
V gene: TRBV19

CDR3 protein: CASSLLGTPYGYTF
CDR3 length: 14
J gene: TRBJ1-2
V gene: TRBV7-8

CDR3 protein: CASSEGGTNYEQYF
CDR3 length: 14
J gene: TRBJ2-7
V gene: TRBV6-1

CDR3 protein: CASSKQGSGEQYF
CDR3 length: 13
J gene: TRBJ2-7
V gene: TRBV6-5

CDR3 protein: CASSYSLGQTEAFF
CDR3 length: 14
J gene: TRBJ1-1
V gene: TRBV6-6

CDR3 protein: CASSLGSTSGNTIYF
CDR3 length: 15
J gene: TRBJ1-3
V gene: TRBV11-3

CDR3 protein: CASKWGSYTEAFF
CDR3 length: 13
J gene: TRBJ1-1
V gene: TRBV5-1

CDR3 protein: CASSPRGEPNYGYTF
CDR3 length: 15
J gene: TRBJ1-2
V gene: TRBV27

CDR3 protein: CASSLWSGTYEQYF
CDR3 length: 14
J gene: TRBJ2-7
V gene: TRBV27

CDR3 protein: CASSLSRGAPNQPQHF
CDR3 length: 16
J gene: TRBJ1-5
V gene: TRBV27

CDR3 protein: CASLDGRGQETQYF
CDR3 length: 14
J gene: TRBJ2-5
V gene: TRBV6-1

CDR3 protein: CATTLTSGADTQYF
CDR3 length: 14
J gene: TRBJ2-3
V gene: TRBV5-1

CDR3 protein: CASSFLLVGTDYSNQPQHF
CDR3 length: 19
J gene: TRBJ1-5
V gene: TRBV5-6

CDR3 protein: CASSARSGAQETQYF
CDR3 length: 15
J gene: TRBJ2-5
V gene: TRBV11-2

CDR3 protein: CASSYSKGFTEAFF
CDR3 length: 14
J gene: TRBJ1-1
V gene: TRBV6-5

CDR3 protein: CASTKLGTGELFF
CDR3 length: 13
J gene: TRBJ2-2
V gene: TRBV6-5

CDR3 protein: CASSSQWGAGNTIYF
CDR3 length: 15
J gene: TRBJ1-3
V gene: TRBV7-6

CDR3 protein: CASSLVSVSPLHF
CDR3 length: 13
J gene: TRBJ1-6
V gene: TRBV11-3

CDR3 protein: CASSLTGFGNTIYF
CDR3 length: 14
J gene: TRBJ1-3
V gene: TRBV7-2

CDR3 protein: CSVPGAQGLTNEKLFF
CDR3 length: 16
J gene: TRBJ1-4
V gene: TRBV29-1

CDR3 protein: CASSQSGGNQFAYF
CDR3 length: 14
J gene: TRBJ2-7
V gene: TRBV7-3

CDR3 protein: CASSQGPGQPQHF
CDR3 length: 13
J gene: TRBJ1-5
V gene: TRBV4-1

CDR3 protein: CASREVKGFWGYTF
CDR3 length: 14
J gene: TRBJ1-2
V gene: TRBV6-1